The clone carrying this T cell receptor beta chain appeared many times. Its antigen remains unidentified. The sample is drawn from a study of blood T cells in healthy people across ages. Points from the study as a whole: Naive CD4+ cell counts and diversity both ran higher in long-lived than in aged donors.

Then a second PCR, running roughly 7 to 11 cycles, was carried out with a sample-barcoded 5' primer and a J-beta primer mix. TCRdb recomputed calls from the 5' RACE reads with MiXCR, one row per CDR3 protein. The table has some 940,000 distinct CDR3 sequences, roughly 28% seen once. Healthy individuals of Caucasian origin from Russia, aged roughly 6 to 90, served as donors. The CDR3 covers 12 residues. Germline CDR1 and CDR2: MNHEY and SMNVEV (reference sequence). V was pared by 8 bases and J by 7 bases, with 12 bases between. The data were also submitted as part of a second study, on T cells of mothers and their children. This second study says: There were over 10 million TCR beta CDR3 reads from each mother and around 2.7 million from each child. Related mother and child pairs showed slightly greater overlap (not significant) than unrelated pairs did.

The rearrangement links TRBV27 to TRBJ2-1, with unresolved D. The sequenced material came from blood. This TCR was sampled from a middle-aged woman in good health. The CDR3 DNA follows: TGTGCCAGCCCGCAGACGCGGAATGAGCAGTTCTTC. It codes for CASPQTRNEQFF.